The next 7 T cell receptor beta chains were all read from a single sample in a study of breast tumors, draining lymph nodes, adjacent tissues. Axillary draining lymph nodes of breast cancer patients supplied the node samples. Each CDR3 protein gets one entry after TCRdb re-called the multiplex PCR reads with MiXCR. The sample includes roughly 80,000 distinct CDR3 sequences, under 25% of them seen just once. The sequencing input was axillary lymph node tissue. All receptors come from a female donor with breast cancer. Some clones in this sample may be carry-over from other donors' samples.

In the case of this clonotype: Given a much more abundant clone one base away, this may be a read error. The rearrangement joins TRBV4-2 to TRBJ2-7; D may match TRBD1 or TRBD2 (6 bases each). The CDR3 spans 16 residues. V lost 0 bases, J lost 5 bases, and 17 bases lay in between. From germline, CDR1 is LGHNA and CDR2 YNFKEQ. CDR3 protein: CASSQDQRRGVHEQYF. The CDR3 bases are TGTGCCAGCAGCCAAGATCAGAGAAGGGGGGTTCACGAGCAGTACTTC.

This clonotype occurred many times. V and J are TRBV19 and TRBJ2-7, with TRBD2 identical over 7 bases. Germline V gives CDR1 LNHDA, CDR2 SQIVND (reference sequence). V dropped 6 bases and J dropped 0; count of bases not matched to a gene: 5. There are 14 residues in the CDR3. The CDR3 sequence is CASSHVAGSYEQYF. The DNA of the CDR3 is TGTGCCAGTAGCCACGTAGCGGGCTCCTACGAGCAGTACTTC. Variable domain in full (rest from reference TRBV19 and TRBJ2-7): DGGITQSPKYLFRKEGQNVTLSCEQNLNHDAMYWYRQDPGQGLRLIYYSQIVNDFQKGDIAEGYSVSREKKESFPLTVTSAQKNPTAFYLCASSHVAGSYEQYFGPGTRLTVT.

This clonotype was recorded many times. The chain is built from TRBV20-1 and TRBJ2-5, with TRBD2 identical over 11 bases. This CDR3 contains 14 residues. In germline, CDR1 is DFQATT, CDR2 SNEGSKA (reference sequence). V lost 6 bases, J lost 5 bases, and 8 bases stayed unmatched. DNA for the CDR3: TGCAGTGCCCATCTAGCGGGAGGATGGGAGACCCAGTACTTC. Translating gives CSAHLAGGWETQYF.

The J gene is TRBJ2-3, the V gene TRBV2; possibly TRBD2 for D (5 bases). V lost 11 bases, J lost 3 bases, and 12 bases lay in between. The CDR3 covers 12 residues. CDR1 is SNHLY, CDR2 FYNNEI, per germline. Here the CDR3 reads CASSGQTDTQYF. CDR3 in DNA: TGTGCCTCCAGCGGCCAGACAGATACGCAGTATTTT.

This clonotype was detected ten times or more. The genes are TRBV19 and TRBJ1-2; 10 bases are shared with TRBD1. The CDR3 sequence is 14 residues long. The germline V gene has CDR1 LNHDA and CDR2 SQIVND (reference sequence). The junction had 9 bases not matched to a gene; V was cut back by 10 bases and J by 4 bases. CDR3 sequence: CAISGTGEVYGYTF. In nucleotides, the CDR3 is TGTGCCATCTCCGGGACAGGGGAGGTCTATGGCTACACCTTC.

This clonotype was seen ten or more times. CDR3 sequence (DNA): TGCAGCGTTGCGTGGGCCAGGGGAGAGACCCAGTACTTC. It translates to CSVAWARGETQYF. This sequence joins TRBV29-1 and TRBJ2-5; D perhaps matches TRBD1 (6 bases). The CDR3 loop spans 13 amino acids. With 4 bases removed from V and 4 bases from J, the gap between germline ends came to 13 bases. CDR1 is SQVTM, CDR2 ANQGSEA, per germline.

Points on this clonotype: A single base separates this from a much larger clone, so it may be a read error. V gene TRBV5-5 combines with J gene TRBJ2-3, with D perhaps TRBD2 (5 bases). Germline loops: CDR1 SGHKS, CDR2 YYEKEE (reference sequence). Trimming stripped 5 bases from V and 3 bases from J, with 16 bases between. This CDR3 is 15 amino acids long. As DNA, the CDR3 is TGTGCCAGCAGACGCAGGAGGTCGGAGACAGATACGCAGTATTTT. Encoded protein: CASRRRRSETDTQYF.